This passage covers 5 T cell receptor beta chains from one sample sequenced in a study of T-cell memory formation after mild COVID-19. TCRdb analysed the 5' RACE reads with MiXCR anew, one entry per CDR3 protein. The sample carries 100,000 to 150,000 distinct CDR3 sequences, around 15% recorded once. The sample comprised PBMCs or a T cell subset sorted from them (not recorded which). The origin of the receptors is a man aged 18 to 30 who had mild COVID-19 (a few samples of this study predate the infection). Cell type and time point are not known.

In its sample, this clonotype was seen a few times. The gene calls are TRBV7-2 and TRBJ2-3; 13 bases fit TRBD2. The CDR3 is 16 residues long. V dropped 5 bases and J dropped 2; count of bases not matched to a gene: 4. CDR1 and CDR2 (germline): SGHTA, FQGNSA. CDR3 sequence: CASSMGLAGFTDTQYF. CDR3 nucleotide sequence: TGTGCCAGCAGCATGGGACTAGCGGGGTTCACAGATACGCAGTATTTT.

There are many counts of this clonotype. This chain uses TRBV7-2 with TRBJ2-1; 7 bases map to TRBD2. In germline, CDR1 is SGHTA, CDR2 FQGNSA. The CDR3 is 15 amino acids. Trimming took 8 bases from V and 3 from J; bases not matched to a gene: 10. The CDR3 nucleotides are TGTGCCAGCTCCGAAGTCGGGGGGTTCTACAATGAGCAGTTCTTC. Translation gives CASSEVGGFYNEQFF.

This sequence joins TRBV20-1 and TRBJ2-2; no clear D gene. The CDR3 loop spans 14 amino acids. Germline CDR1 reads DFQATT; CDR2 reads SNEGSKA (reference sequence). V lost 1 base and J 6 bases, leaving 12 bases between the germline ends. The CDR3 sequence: CSARAPTFSGELFF. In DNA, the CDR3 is TGCAGTGCTAGAGCCCCGACATTTTCCGGGGAGCTGTTTTTT.

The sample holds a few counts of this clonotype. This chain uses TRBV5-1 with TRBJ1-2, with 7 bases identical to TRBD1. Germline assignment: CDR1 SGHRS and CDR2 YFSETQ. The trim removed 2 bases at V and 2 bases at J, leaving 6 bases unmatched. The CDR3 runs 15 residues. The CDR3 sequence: CASSLPETGNYGYTF. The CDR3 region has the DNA TGCGCCAGCAGCTTACCGGAGACAGGGAACTATGGCTACACCTTC. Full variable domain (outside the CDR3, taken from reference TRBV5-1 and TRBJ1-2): KAGVTQTPRYLIKTRGQQVTLSCSPISGHRSVSWYQQTPGQGLQFLFEYFSETQRNKGNFPGRFSGRQFSNSRSEMNVSTLELGDSALYLCASSLPETGNYGYTFGSGTRLTVV.

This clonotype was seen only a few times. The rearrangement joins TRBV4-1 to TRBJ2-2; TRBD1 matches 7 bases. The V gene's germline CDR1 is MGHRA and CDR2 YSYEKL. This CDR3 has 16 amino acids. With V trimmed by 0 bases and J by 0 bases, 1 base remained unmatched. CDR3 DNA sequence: TGCGCCAGCAGCCAAGAAGGGACAGCGAACACCGGGGAGCTGTTTTTT. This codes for CASSQEGTANTGELFF.